This TCR beta chain was sequenced for a study of CD8 T cells in ankylosing spondylitis. Study-level findings and limits: About 8 highly homologous variants made up a TCR beta motif, and this motif appeared characteristic of ankylosing spondylitis blood. Earlier authors reported some of these motif variants in reactive arthritis synovial fluid and blood. Reported data indicate significant enrichment of disease-linked clones within matched ankylosing spondylitis synovial fluid.

Germline CDR1 SGHNT, CDR2 YYREEE (reference sequence). CDR3 length: 15 amino acids. Trimming took 6 bases from V and 3 from J, leaving 19 bases between them. The table lists this clonotype with a few counts. What it binds is unknown. With molecular barcodes, quantitative 5'-RACE was used to make the TCR beta libraries. In TCRdb, the 5' RACE reads were re-called with MiXCR into one record per CDR3 protein. The sample contains approximately 300,000 distinct CDR3 sequences, 20% to 25% of which appear only once. This TCR derives from a female donor with ankylosing spondylitis or in good health (not recorded which). The sample taken for sequencing was blood, either unsorted or a sorted T cell fraction (not recorded which). The V gene is TRBV5-4, the J gene TRBJ2-7; D unclear. The CDR3: CASTTLGGSYYEQYF. The CDR3 DNA reads TGTGCCAGCACCACCCTCGGCGGCAGCTACTACGAGCAGTACTTC. The complete variable domain, with remaining parts taken from reference TRBV5-4 and TRBJ2-7, reads ETGVTQSPTHLIKTRGQQVTLRCSSQSGHNTVSWYQQALGQGPQFIFQYYREEENGRGNFPPRFSGLQFPNYSSELNVNALELDDSALYLCASTTLGGSYYEQYFGPGTRLTVT.